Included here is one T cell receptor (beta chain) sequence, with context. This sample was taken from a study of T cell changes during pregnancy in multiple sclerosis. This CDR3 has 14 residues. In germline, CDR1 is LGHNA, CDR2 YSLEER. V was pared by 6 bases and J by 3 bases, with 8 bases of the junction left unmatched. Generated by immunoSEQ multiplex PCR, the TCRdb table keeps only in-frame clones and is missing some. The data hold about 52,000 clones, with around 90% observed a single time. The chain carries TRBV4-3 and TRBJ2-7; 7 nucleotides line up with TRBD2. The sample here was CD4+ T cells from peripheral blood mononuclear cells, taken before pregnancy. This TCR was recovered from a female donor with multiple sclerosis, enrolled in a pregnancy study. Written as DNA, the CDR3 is TGCGCCAGCAGTGCCGGGACGGGGGGCTACGAGCAGTACTTC. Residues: CASSAGTGGYEQYF.